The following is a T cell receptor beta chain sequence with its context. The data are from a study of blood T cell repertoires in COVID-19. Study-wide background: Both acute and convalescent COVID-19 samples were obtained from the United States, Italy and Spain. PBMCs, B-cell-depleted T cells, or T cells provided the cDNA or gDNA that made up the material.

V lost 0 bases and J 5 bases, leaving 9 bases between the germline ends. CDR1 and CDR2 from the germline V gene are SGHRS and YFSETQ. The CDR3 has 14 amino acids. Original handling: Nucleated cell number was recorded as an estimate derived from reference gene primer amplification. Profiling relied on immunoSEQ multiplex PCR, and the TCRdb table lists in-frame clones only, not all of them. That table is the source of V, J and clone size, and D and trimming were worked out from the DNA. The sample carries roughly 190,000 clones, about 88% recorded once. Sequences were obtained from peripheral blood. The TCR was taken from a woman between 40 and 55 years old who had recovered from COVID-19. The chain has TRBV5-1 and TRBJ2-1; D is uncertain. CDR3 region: CASSLGSQNNEQFF. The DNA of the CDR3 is TGCGCCAGCAGCTTGGGGTCACAGAACAATGAGCAGTTCTTC. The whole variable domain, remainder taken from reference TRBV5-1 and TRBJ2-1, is KAGVTQTPRYLIKTRGQQVTLSCSPISGHRSVSWYQQTPGQGLQFLFEYFSETQRNKGNFPGRFSGRQFSNSRSEMNVSTLELGDSALYLCASSLGSQNNEQFFGPGTRLTVL.